The 18 T cell receptor beta chains below all came from one sample that was sequenced in a study of cytomegalovirus exposure and HLA in healthy donors. Primers for the PCR totalled 60 Vbeta and 13 Jbeta. This table comes from immunoSEQ multiplex PCR, and its TCRdb copy is limited to in-frame clones, with some not included. This table holds some 140,000 clones, over 70% found once. Sample: PBMCs. These receptors were collected from a man between 25 and 39 years old in good health and CMV-seropositive.

V usage is TRBV5-1 and J usage is TRBJ2-7; 8 bases agree with TRBD2. CDR3 length: 15 amino acids. The germline V gene encodes CDR1 SGHRS and CDR2 YFSETQ. V was pared by 0 bases and J by 1 base, with 3 bases of the junction left unmatched. The CDR3: CASSLEAGESYEQYF. The CDR3 coding sequence is TGCGCCAGCAGCTTGGAAGCGGGAGAATCCTACGAGCAGTACTTC.

CDR3 loop: CASTPGQRDGEQYF. As DNA, the CDR3 is TGTGCCAGTACCCCGGGACAGCGAGACGGGGAGCAGTACTTC. The chain combines TRBV18 with TRBJ2-7; TRBD1 agrees at 7 bases. The CDR3 has 14 amino acids. V shed 9 bases and J 7 bases; nucleotides not matched to a gene: 15. CDR1 and CDR2 from the germline V gene are KGHSH and LQKENI.

This clone has more than one count but fewer than ten. The genes are TRBV2 and TRBJ2-5, with 7 nucleotides matching TRBD1. J lost 1 base, V lost 6 bases, and 5 bases had no gene match. CDR1 and CDR2 (germline): SNHLY, FYNNEI. CDR3 length equals 14 residues. The CDR3 DNA reads TGTGCCAGCAGCCCCGGGACAGTCCAAGAGACCCAGTACTTC. Its translation: CASSPGTVQETQYF.

A remark on this clone: At one end the junction does not follow the germline gene, possibly because of a read error. This sequence joins TRBV19 and TRBJ1-5; D is possibly TRBD1 (5 bases). This CDR3 contains 16 residues. The germline CDR1 and CDR2 sequences are LNHDA and SQIVND (reference sequence). In nucleotides, the CDR3 is TGTGCCAGTAGCCCCACGATCCCGTGGGGCAATCAGTCCCAGCATTTT. Translated, it gives CASSPTIPWGNQSQHF.

V is TRBV6-6 and J is TRBJ2-2; TRBD1 matches 8 bases. The ends lost 7 bases at V and 6 bases at J; junction bases unmatched: 7. The CDR3 totals 14 residues. The V gene's germline CDR1 is MNHNY and CDR2 SVGAGI (reference sequence). CDR3 loop: CASKGQGVPGELFF. The DNA for the CDR3 is TGTGCCAGCAAAGGACAGGGCGTCCCCGGGGAGCTGTTTTTT.

This clone was seen a handful of times. CDR3 loop: CAISDRQVNYEQYF. CDR3 nucleotides: TGTGCCATCAGTGACAGACAGGTGAACTACGAGCAGTACTTC. The chain combines TRBV10-3 with TRBJ2-7, with a tentative D call TRBD1 (6 bases). The CDR3 runs to 14 residues. Germline V gene sequence: CDR1 ENHRY, CDR2 SYGVKD. Trimming removed 3 bases at V and 3 bases at J, with 12 bases between.

Comment on this clone: One end of the junction is discordant with germline, which a read error may explain. J is TRBJ2-2 and V is TRBV7-9; D is possibly TRBD1 (5 bases). CDR3 length equals 16 residues. Germline V gene lookup returns CDR1 SEHNR and CDR2 FQNEAQ (reference sequence). CDR3 in amino acids: CSSSLFPTALTGELFF. CDR3 DNA sequence: TGTTCCAGCAGCTTATTCCCGACAGCCCTCACCGGGGAGCTGTTTTTT.

The chain carries TRBV5-1 and TRBJ1-1; possible D gene TRBD1, 6 bases. In germline, CDR1 is SGHRS, CDR2 YFSETQ. The ends were cut back, 4 bases at V and 1 base at J, with 17 bases in the middle. The CDR3 has 16 residues. The CDR3 nucleotides read TGCGCCAGCAGCCAACGTAGTCAGGGGACGAACACTGAAGCTTTCTTT. It translates to CASSQRSQGTNTEAFF.

This sequence joins TRBV6-5 and TRBJ2-1; 13 bases align to TRBD2. From germline, CDR1 is MNHEY and CDR2 SVGAGI. CDR3 length equals 14 residues. J gave up 9 bases and V 5 bases, and 4 bases lay outside the gene matches. The CDR3 nucleotides read TGTGCCAGCAGTACCGGGACTAGCGGGACTGAGCAGTTCTTC. Residues: CASSTGTSGTEQFF.

In its sample, this clone was seen a few times. The genes are TRBV19 and TRBJ2-1; 10 bases are a match to TRBD2. This CDR3 has 15 amino acids. Germline CDR1 is LNHDA and CDR2 is SQIVND (reference sequence). With V trimmed by 7 bases and J by 4 bases, 7 bases remained unmatched. CDR3 bases: TGTGCCAGTACCCCGAGCGGGGGGGGGTACAATGAGCAGTTCTTC. Translating gives CASTPSGGGYNEQFF.

The rearrangement links TRBV7-2 to TRBJ2-2; 14 bases match TRBD2. The V segment lost 4 bases and the J segment 4 bases; nucleotides outside the gene matches: 8. There are 18 residues in the CDR3. Germline V CDR1 and CDR2: SGHTA, FQGNSA. CDR3: CASSYGLAGGRSTGELFF. The CDR3 DNA follows: TGTGCCAGCAGCTATGGACTAGCGGGAGGTAGGAGCACCGGGGAGCTGTTTTTT.

This chain links TRBV5-4 with TRBJ2-7, with TRBD2 identical over 7 bases. Germline-derived CDR1 and CDR2 are SGHNT and YYREEE (reference sequence). V lost 4 bases to trimming and J lost 2 bases; unmatched junction nucleotides: 6. This CDR3 region has 14 residues. The CDR3, as DNA: TGTGCCAGCAGCGTGGGGGGGGGAACCTACGAGCAGTACTTC. It translates to CASSVGGGTYEQYF.

CDR3 residues: CASSSGQGGFDQPQHF. In DNA form, the CDR3 reads TGTGCCAGCAGTTCAGGACAGGGGGGATTCGATCAGCCCCAGCATTTT. The chain couples TRBV28 to TRBJ1-5, with TRBD1 matching over 10 bases. This CDR3 is built from 16 residues. The V gene end was trimmed by 4 bases and the J gene end by 5 bases; junction bases not matched to a gene: 8. The V gene's germline CDR1 is MDHEN and CDR2 SYDVKM.

This rearrangement joins TRBV7-9 to TRBJ2-1; 12 bases are a match to TRBD2. The CDR3 extends over 16 amino acids. CDR1 and CDR2 from the germline V gene are SEHNR and FQNEAQ (reference sequence). Losses at the gene ends were 5 bases for V and 8 bases for J; bases not matched to a gene: 10. Written as DNA, the CDR3 is TGTGCCAGCAGCGCAAGACTAGCGGGAGTTCTCGATGAGCAGTTCTTC. Translating gives CASSARLAGVLDEQFF.

The chain combines TRBV18 with TRBJ1-2; perhaps TRBD1 as D (6 bases). The CDR3 is 12 amino acids. The V end was cut by 6 bases, the J end by 6 bases, with 11 bases between. Germline V gives CDR1 KGHSH, CDR2 LQKENI. CDR3 nucleotide sequence: TGTGCCAGCTCGGGGGCGGGCGATGGCTACACCTTC. Encoded protein: CASSGAGDGYTF.

This chain uses TRBV28 with TRBJ2-7; 10 positions match TRBD1. Germline trimming cut 7 bases from V and 5 bases from J; bases unmatched to any gene: 8. Germline V CDR1 and CDR2: MDHEN, SYDVKM. The CDR3 has 14 amino acids. Here the CDR3 DNA reads TGTGCCAGCACCGCACCGGGACAGGGGAACGAGCAGTACTTC. Translation: CASTAPGQGNEQYF.

J is TRBJ2-7 and V is TRBV15, with D possibly TRBD2 on 6 matching bases. The CDR3 spans 14 residues. V dropped 1 base and J dropped 5 bases, with 12 bases sitting between them. In germline, CDR1 is LNHNV, CDR2 YYDKDF (reference sequence). CDR3 protein: CATSRGLDYNEQYF. As DNA, the CDR3 is TGTGCCACCAGCAGAGGACTAGATTATAACGAGCAGTACTTC.

The chain employs TRBV7-2 and TRBJ2-1; 7 bases are shared with TRBD2. The CDR3 spans 15 residues. V shed 3 bases and J 1 base; nucleotides not matched to a gene: 3. Germline CDR1 is SGHTA and CDR2 is FQGNSA. Written as DNA, the CDR3 is TGTGCCAGCAGCTTCGCAGCGGGATCCTACAATGAGCAGTTCTTC. This gives the protein CASSFAAGSYNEQFF.